Shown below are 25 T cell receptor beta chains from a single sample sequenced in a study of blood T cell repertoires in COVID-19. TCRdb's table, derived via immunoSEQ multiplex PCR, lists solely in-frame clones and lacks some. The sample has about 230,000 clones; around 80% are singletons. The sequenced material came from peripheral blood. The origin of the receptors is a woman aged 40 to 49 who had recovered from COVID-19.

V usage is TRBV3-1 (or the pseudogene TRBV3-2) and J usage is TRBJ2-2; 8 bases line up with TRBD2. CDR3 length: 16 residues. J was trimmed by 4 bases and V by 1 base; bases with no gene match: 5. The germline gives CDR1 LGHDT, CDR2 YNNKEL (reference sequence). The CDR3 sequence is CASSQGGGGLTGELFF. The CDR3, as DNA: TGTGCCAGCAGCCAAGGGGGCGGGGGGCTCACCGGGGAGCTGTTTTTT.

The J gene is TRBJ1-4, the V gene TRBV19; 7 positions agree with TRBD1. The CDR3 is 14 residues long. Germline V gives CDR1 LNHDA, CDR2 SQIVND (reference sequence). J was trimmed by 7 bases and V by 3 bases; bases with no gene match: 5. The CDR3 region is CASSISDRTEKLFF. In DNA form, the CDR3 reads TGTGCCAGTAGTATTTCGGACAGGACTGAAAAACTGTTTTTT.

The rearrangement links TRBV27 to TRBJ1-3, with D tentatively TRBD1 (6 bases). V dropped 7 bases and J dropped 3 bases, with 10 bases sitting between them. This CDR3 has 13 residues. CDR1 is MNHEY, CDR2 SMNVEV, per germline (reference sequence). CDR3 sequence reads: CASMGQLGNTIYF. CDR3 DNA sequence: TGTGCCAGCATGGGACAACTTGGAAACACCATATATTTT.

V and J are TRBV19 and TRBJ1-6; 7 bases match TRBD1. The CDR3 covers 15 residues. Unmatched junction bases numbered 7, after V lost 3 bases and J lost 8 bases. Germline-derived CDR1 and CDR2 are LNHDA and SQIVND (reference sequence). The CDR3 DNA reads as TGTGCCAGTAGTATCCCACAGGGGTTGGATTCACCCCTCCACTTT. Encoded protein: CASSIPQGLDSPLHF.

This chain links TRBV2 with TRBJ1-4; 7 positions match TRBD1. The germline CDR1 and CDR2 sequences are SNHLY and FYNNEI. V dropped 4 bases and J dropped 4; count of bases not matched to a gene: 3. CDR3 length: 14 residues. DNA of the CDR3: TGTGCCAGCAGTGGGACAGGCAATAATGAAAAACTGTTTTTT. As protein: CASSGTGNNEKLFF.

The V and J genes are TRBV7-3 and TRBJ2-3, with 7 bases aligning to TRBD1. Germline CDR1 and CDR2: SGHTA and FQGTGA. The junction had 8 bases not matched to a gene; V was cut back by 5 bases and J by 0 bases. The CDR3 contains 16 residues. CDR3 loop: CASSLGTDSSTDTQYF. The CDR3 nucleotides read TGTGCCAGCAGCCTTGGGACAGACTCTAGCACAGATACGCAGTATTTT.

This chain connects TRBV6-4 to TRBJ2-1; 11 bases line up with TRBD1. The trim removed 5 bases at V and 8 bases at J, leaving 5 bases unmatched. The CDR3 extends over 14 amino acids. Germline lookup yields CDR1 MRHNA and CDR2 SNTAGT. This chain's CDR3 is CASSTGQGADEQFF. CDR3 DNA sequence: TGTGCCAGCAGTACCGGACAGGGGGCAGATGAGCAGTTCTTC.

The rearrangement links TRBV12-3 or TRBV12-4 to TRBJ1-2; TRBD1 agrees at 7 bases. This CDR3 comprises 13 residues. V was pared by 3 bases and J by 3 bases, with 1 base of the junction left unmatched. The CDR3 protein is CASSFTGDYGYTF. The CDR3, as DNA: TGTGCCAGCAGTTTCACAGGGGACTATGGCTACACCTTC.

This chain joins TRBV7-2 and TRBJ2-1, with 7 bases identical to TRBD1. V trimming: 2 bases; J trimming: 2 bases; junction bases outside the gene matches: 3. In germline, CDR1 is SGHTA, CDR2 FQGNSA. The CDR3 totals 15 residues. The CDR3 nucleotides are TGTGCCAGCAGCTTAAACCAGGGGGCCTACAATGAGCAGTTCTTC. It is translated as CASSLNQGAYNEQFF.

V and J are TRBV23-1 and TRBJ2-7; possible D gene TRBD2, 5 bases. TRBV23-1 is an ORF; its function is uncertain. CDR3 length: 14 amino acids. Trimming removed 3 bases at V and 4 bases at J, with 13 bases between. CDR3 sequence reads: CASSHPRAGYEQYF. The CDR3 DNA sequence: TGCGCCAGCAGTCACCCGCGGGCAGGTTACGAGCAGTACTTC.

The rearrangement links TRBV29-1 to TRBJ2-5; 10 bases agree with TRBD1. Germline trimming cut 4 bases from V and 5 bases from J; bases unmatched to any gene: 13. Germline assignment: CDR1 SQVTM and CDR2 ANQGSEA. This CDR3 spans 16 amino acids. The CDR3 coding sequence is TGCAGCGTTGGAGGGACAGGGGAAAGAGTACGGGAGACCCAGTACTTC. Its protein product is CSVGGTGERVRETQYF. The full variable domain, with the rest looked up from reference TRBV29-1 and TRBJ2-5, is SAVISQKPSRDICQRGTSLTIQCQVDSQVTMMFWYRQQPGQSLTLIATANQGSEATYESGFVIDKFPISRPNLTFSTLTVSNMSPEDSSIYLCSVGGTGERVRETQYFGPGTRLLVL.

The chain is built from TRBV6-1 and TRBJ2-3; TRBD2 matches 13 bases. The CDR3 covers 18 residues. Germline-derived CDR1 and CDR2 are MNHNS and SASEGT. V lost 4 bases and J lost 2; bases outside the gene matches: 9. The CDR3: CASSGTSGGPYNTDTQYF. The CDR3 region has the DNA TGTGCCAGCAGTGGGACTAGCGGGGGCCCTTACAACACAGATACGCAGTATTTT.

This chain uses TRBV19 with TRBJ2-5; TRBD2 agrees at 10 bases. Trimming took 11 bases from V and 1 from J; bases not matched to a gene: 1. The CDR3 contains 12 residues. CDR1 and CDR2 from the germline V gene are LNHDA and SQIVND (reference sequence). The CDR3 nucleotides are TGTGCCGGGACTAGCGCCCAAGAGACCCAGTACTTC. It encodes CAGTSAQETQYF.

The V gene is TRBV24-1, the J gene TRBJ1-1; 10 nucleotides match TRBD1. The CDR3 runs to 13 residues. CDR1 is KGHDR, CDR2 SFDVKD, per germline. J gave up 12 bases and V 6 bases, and 9 bases lay outside the gene matches. The CDR3 loop is CATSPAGQGRTFF. The CDR3 DNA reads TGTGCCACCAGTCCCGCGGGACAGGGGAGGACTTTCTTT.

The V call is TRBV6-5, the J call TRBJ1-1; TRBD1 might be the D (5 bases). Trimming shortened V by 7 bases and J by 8 bases, and 17 bases separated the two germline ends. The germline V gene encodes CDR1 MNHEY and CDR2 SVGAGI. The CDR3 runs to 13 residues. The CDR3 DNA sequence: TGTGCCAGCAAAAAAAATTGGACAACCGAAGCTTTCTTT. Protein: CASKKNWTTEAFF.

The chain has TRBV10-3 and TRBJ1-2; a weak D match, TRBD1 (5 bases). Trimming shortened V by 8 bases and J by 0 bases, and 7 bases separated the two germline ends. The CDR3 extends over 12 amino acids. Germline CDR1 reads ENHRY; CDR2 reads SYGVKD. CDR3 sequence reads: CAIQGTNYGYTF. CDR3 nucleotides: TGTGCCATCCAGGGAACTAACTATGGCTACACCTTC.

This clone was found a few times. J is TRBJ2-7 and V is TRBV5-1, with D tentatively TRBD1 (5 bases). V dropped 0 bases and J dropped 3 bases, with 16 bases sitting between them. CDR3 size: 16 residues. CDR1 SGHRS and CDR2 YFSETQ come from the germline V gene. Written as DNA, the CDR3 is TGCGCCAGCAGCTTGGCCACCCAAGGAACAGGCTACGAGCAGTACTTC. It translates to CASSLATQGTGYEQYF.

There are a few counts of this clone. This sequence joins TRBV2 and TRBJ1-1; possibly TRBD1 for D (6 bases). Trimming stripped 1 base from V and 3 bases from J, with 12 bases between. This CDR3 has 15 residues. Germline V gene sequence: CDR1 SNHLY, CDR2 FYNNEI. The chain's CDR3 is CASSEDRAWDTEAFF. The CDR3, as DNA: TGTGCCAGCAGTGAAGACAGGGCTTGGGACACTGAAGCTTTCTTT.

The V gene is TRBV12-5, the J gene TRBJ1-5; D is undetermined. Per the germline V gene, CDR1 is LGHNT and CDR2 is FRNRAP. Trimming removed 1 base at V and 5 bases at J, with 12 bases between. There are 15 residues in the CDR3. The CDR3 here is CASGLADMLDQPQHF. The CDR3 nucleotides read TGTGCTAGTGGTTTGGCAGACATGTTGGATCAGCCCCAGCATTTT.

This clone appeared a few times. The chain links TRBV5-8 to TRBJ1-2; D unclear. Germline V gene data show CDR1 as SGHTS and CDR2 as YDEGEE. Trimming stripped 2 bases from V and 3 bases from J, with 8 bases between. The CDR3 extends over 13 amino acids. DNA for the CDR3: TGTGCCAGCAGCTTTAGCAGCGACTATGGCTACACCTTC. As protein: CASSFSSDYGYTF. Filled out from reference TRBV5-8 and TRBJ1-2, the complete variable domain reads EAGVTQSPTHLIKTRGQQATLRCSPISGHTSVYWYQQALGLGLQFLLWYDEGEERNRGNFPPRFSGRQFPNYSSELNVNALELEDSALYLCASSFSSDYGYTFGSGTRLTVV.

Only a few counts were recorded for this clone. The V and J genes are TRBV19 and TRBJ1-2; no clear D gene. The CDR3 loop spans 18 amino acids. Germline V lookup: CDR1 LNHDA, CDR2 SQIVND (reference sequence). V shed 3 bases and J shed 4 bases, with 24 bases lying between them. CDR3 DNA sequence: TGTGCCAGTAGTATCGGCGATGCCTTACTAATTTCCCGCTATGGCTACACCTTC. Residues: CASSIGDALLISRYGYTF.

This chain joins TRBV5-6 and TRBJ2-2; 8 bases are shared with TRBD1. This CDR3 is 15 amino acids long. The germline gives CDR1 SGHDT, CDR2 YYEEEE. V lost 3 bases to trimming and J lost 6 bases; unmatched junction nucleotides: 7. The CDR3 DNA follows: TGTGCCAGCAGCTGGCAGGGGGCAAGTGCCGGGGAGCTGTTTTTT. Encoded protein: CASSWQGASAGELFF. The variable domain in full, with the rest retrieved from reference TRBV5-6 and TRBJ2-2, is DAGVTQSPTHLIKTRGQQVTLRCSPKSGHDTVSWYQQALGQGPQFIFQYYEEEERQRGNFPDRFSGHQFPNYSSELNVNALLLGDSALYLCASSWQGASAGELFFGEGSRLTVL.

V usage is TRBV24-1 and J usage is TRBJ2-5; no clear D gene. Trimming took off 2 bases at V and 4 bases at J, with 13 bases between the two ends. The CDR3 sequence is 15 residues long. Germline V CDR1 and CDR2: KGHDR, SFDVKD. CDR3 protein: CATSDSDFNGETQYF. The CDR3 DNA reads TGTGCCACCAGTGATTCCGACTTTAATGGAGAGACCCAGTACTTC.

The V gene is TRBV7-2, the J gene TRBJ1-1, with a weak D call TRBD1 (5 bases). Germline V lookup: CDR1 SGHTA, CDR2 FQGNSA. This CDR3 comprises 13 residues. The V and J ends lost 10 bases and 5 bases respectively, with 17 bases between them. The DNA of the CDR3 is TGTGCCACCGTACGGGGCGGGAATACTGAAGCTTTCTTT. Protein: CATVRGGNTEAFF. Supplemented by reference TRBV7-2 and TRBJ1-1, the full variable domain reads GAGVSQSPSNKVTEKGKDVELRCDPISGHTALYWYRQSLGQGLEFLIYFQGNSAPDKSGLPSDRFSAERTGGSVSTLTIQRTQQEDSAVYLCATVRGGNTEAFFGQGTRLTVV.

This sequence joins TRBV19 and TRBJ2-3; perhaps TRBD1 as D (5 bases). CDR3 length equals 13 residues. The germline V gene has CDR1 LNHDA and CDR2 SQIVND (reference sequence). Trimming cost V 5 bases and J 0 bases, with 6 bases left between them. Here the CDR3 reads CASSRQSTDTQYF. The CDR3 region has the DNA TGTGCCAGTAGTCGACAGAGCACAGATACGCAGTATTTT.